The TCR beta chain under discussion was sequenced for a study of long-term antiretroviral therapy in people with HIV (dated by TCRdb to between 2021 and 2024). Regarding the research as a whole: The earliest samples were collected approximately a decade before the 2015 WHO recommendation for immediate ART, a period when ART was typically delayed until CD4 counts fell. Whether ART initiation and durable HIV suppression were associated with changes in peripheral blood TRB repertoire composition and diversity was tested in a retrospective serial study. A total of roughly 200 cryopreserved PBMC samples came from 25 to 30 adults with confirmed HIV infection and were collected serially over a mean of roughly six years (range 1-12). About 35% of the 30 participants with HIV were female. No cross-contamination during QIAcube processing was shown when test extractions of a monoclonal T-cell line were performed alongside 25 to 35 polyclonal samples.

Sequencing of the TRB variable region was done with the immunoSEQ hsTCRB v3.0 assay at survey level resolution. The targeted TRB sequencing depth was about 40,000-50,000 T-cell genomes per sample. An Illumina MiSeq with a v3 150-cycle kit was used to sequence the pooled TRB libraries. The paper's processing steps were these. Repertoire analysis was run in R within a reproducible Nextflow workflow that covered QC, data transformation and analysis. LymphoSeq2, an R package for exploring AIRR-Seq data, was used to implement the custom analyses. A handful of samples yielding fewer than 5000 total TRB sequences were excluded, leaving 150 to 200 analyzed HIV repertoires. Of the roughly 190 retained HIV repertoires, 55 to 60 were collected before and approximately 130 after ART initiation. Repertoires were downsampled to 5000 TRB nucleotide sequences, with summary statistics averaged over 100 downsampling iterations. The analysis kept only TRB sequences whose CDR3 regions were at least seven amino acids long. Diversity was assessed using a clonality score derived from Shannon entropy and using the Gini coefficient. In repertoire networks, the top 5000 CDR3 amino acid sequences were linked whenever an edit distance of one separated two sequences. Antigen specificity groups and MHC restriction were predicted for TRB CDR3 amino acid sequences with GLIPH2. CDR3 amino acid sequences were matched against VDJdb and McPAS-TCR to flag known CMV, EBV, HIV or tissue antigen associations. Pre-ART, post-ART and control groups were compared with Wilcoxon signed-rank tests and Holm-Bonferroni correction. As stored in TCRdb, this immuneACCESS dataset retains in-frame rearrangements with V and J assigned. A fraction of the clones does not appear; measured against another copy, unresolved V genes explain less than half of the discrepancy, and the remainder lacks a known reason. That table supplies the V and J calls and clone size; D and trimming were determined from the DNA. The sample records about 31,000 clones, 70% to 80% of which are singletons. Jointly, the top ten make up approximately 3% of the sample.

To be included, a participant needed at least one PBMC sample from before ART initiation plus at least two post-ART samples. Every participant with HIV received treatment in the United States of America. Before DNA extraction, cryopreserved samples containing about 0.9-11 million PBMC were thawed and washed. At the time of the earliest PBMC sample, participants with HIV were aged between roughly 23 and 60 years. PBMC samples from each participant spanned 1-4 timepoints before ART initiation and 2-8 timepoints after ART initiation, with a median of 7 samples. For every participant, serial HIV viral load, CD4+ T-cell count, ART history and demographic data were obtained. Using a Qiagen kit on a QIAcube, genomic DNA was extracted from unsorted PBMC, with samples processed in batches of 12. As to this clone: Its cognate antigen has yet to be identified. Base-call qualities are not available, and no considerably larger clone is one nucleotide away.

Paper-wide results and their limitations: Inferences about post-ART repertoire changes are limited because no data were available on ART adherence, viral resistance or therapy changes. ART initiation was associated with a significant increase in TRB diversity, but diversity stayed significantly below transplant donor controls even after long-term ART. Because cell numbers in pre-ART samples were limited, unsorted PBMC were profiled instead of sorted CD4+ and CD8+ T cells. CDR3 length ranges in HIV repertoires were narrower than in controls, and network structure suggested an antigen-experienced repertoire with only a slight naive shift after ART. Samples dated from the mid-2000s to the late 2010s, and the ART regimens used may be less effective than current ones. The repertoire was dominated across all time points by expanded TRB clones identified before ART initiation, although this dominance was seen to fluctuate and to decrease in many PLHIV after ART. Because PBMC availability was limited, only the TCR beta chain was sequenced, with no alpha chain pairing.

The specimen comprised unsorted PBMCs, sampled 1.9 years after starting antiretroviral therapy. The TCR originated in a man younger than 35 with HIV.

The CDR3 corresponds to CASSLEGWRGGGNDEQFF. At the DNA level, the sequence is TGTGCCAGCAGCTTAGAGGGGTGGCGGGGGGGCGGGAACGATGAGCAGTTCTTC. The rearranged segments are TRBV11-3 and TRBJ2-1; TRBD2 lines up with 9 middle nucleotides. Here V drops 0 bases and J drops 8 bases, and the junction holds 14 bases not matched to any gene. The CDR3 runs 18 amino acids, cysteine and phenylalanine included. Of the read, only the CDR3 DNA is kept; its 54 bases are in frame from base 1. Reading the germline V gene gives CDR1 SGHNT and CDR2 YENEEA.